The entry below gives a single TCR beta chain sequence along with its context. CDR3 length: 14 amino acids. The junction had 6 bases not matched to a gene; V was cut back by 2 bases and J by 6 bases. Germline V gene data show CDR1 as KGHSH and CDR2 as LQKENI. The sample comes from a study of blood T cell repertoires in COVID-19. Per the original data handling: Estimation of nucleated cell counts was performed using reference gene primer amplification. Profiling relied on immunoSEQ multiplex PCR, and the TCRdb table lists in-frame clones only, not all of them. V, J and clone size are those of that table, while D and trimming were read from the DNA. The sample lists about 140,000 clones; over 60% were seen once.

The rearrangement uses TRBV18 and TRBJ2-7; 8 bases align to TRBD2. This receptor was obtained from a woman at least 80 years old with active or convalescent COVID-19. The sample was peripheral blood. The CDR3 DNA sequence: TGTGCCAGCTCACCAGATAGCGGGGCGGTCGAGCAGTACTTC. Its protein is CASSPDSGAVEQYF.